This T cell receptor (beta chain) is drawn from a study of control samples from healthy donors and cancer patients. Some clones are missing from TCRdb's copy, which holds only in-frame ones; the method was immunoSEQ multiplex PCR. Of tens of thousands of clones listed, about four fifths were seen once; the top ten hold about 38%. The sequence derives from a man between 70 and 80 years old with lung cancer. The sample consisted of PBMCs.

The CDR3 DNA reads TGTGCCAGCAGCTTGGTGGCAGGGGAGGACGAGCAGTACTTC. As protein: CASSLVAGEDEQYF. The chain carries TRBV5-6 and TRBJ2-7; D assignment may be TRBD1 or TRBD2 (6 bases each). CDR3 size: 14 residues. The V end lost 0 bases, the J end lost 5 bases, and 12 bases lay between the germline ends. The germline gives CDR1 SGHDT, CDR2 YYEEEE.